This passage covers 16 T cell receptor beta chains from one sample sequenced in a study of T cell repertoires in ileal Crohn's disease. Time point of the sample: neoterminal ileum biopsy at postoperative endoscopy, about 6 months after surgery. TCRdb keeps only in-frame clones here, not all; method: immunoSEQ multiplex PCR. The top ten hold 8.3% of the sample, which has some 4,000 clones, around 70% seen once. The sample taken for sequencing was ileal tissue. These receptors all come from an adult with Crohn's disease.

The V gene is TRBV7-9, the J gene TRBJ2-7; 9 bases fit TRBD1. V was pared by 4 bases and J by 7 bases, with 8 bases of the junction left unmatched. Germline CDR1 reads SEHNR; CDR2 reads FQNEAQ (reference sequence). The CDR3 consists of 14 residues. The CDR3 nucleotides read TGTGCCAGCAGCTCCGAACCGACAGGGGGAGAGCAGTACTTC. Amino acids: CASSSEPTGGEQYF.

The chain links TRBV30 to TRBJ2-2, with D uncertain. The CDR3 has 11 residues. The germline gives CDR1 GTSNPN, CDR2 SVGIG (reference sequence). Trimming took 2 bases from V and 6 from J, leaving 4 bases between them. In nucleotides, the CDR3 is TGTGCCTGGAGTATAGCCGGGGAGCTGTTTTTT. It yields the protein CAWSIAGELFF.

V is TRBV30 and J is TRBJ2-5, with TRBD2 matching 7 bases. The CDR3 length is 15 residues. V lost 1 base and J lost 2; bases outside the gene matches: 7. Germline CDR1 reads GTSNPN; CDR2 reads SVGIG (reference sequence). CDR3 bases: TGTGCCTGGAGTGGGGCTAGCGGTCTACAAGAGACCCAGTACTTC. As protein: CAWSGASGLQETQYF.

The V call is TRBV30, the J call TRBJ2-4; the match to TRBD1 covers 8 bases. Trimming cost V 0 bases and J 0 bases; bases outside gene matches: 7. This CDR3 region has 17 residues. Germline lookup yields CDR1 GTSNPN and CDR2 SVGIG (reference sequence). Written as DNA, the CDR3 is TGTGCCTGGAGTGTAGCAGGACAGGGCAAAGCCAAAAACATTCAGTACTTC. Its translation is CAWSVAGQGKAKNIQYF.

This clone showed up just once. The chain combines TRBV19 with TRBJ2-5; TRBD2 matches 10 bases. The CDR3 is 16 amino acids. Germline lookup yields CDR1 LNHDA and CDR2 SQIVND (reference sequence). V lost 1 base and J lost 5; bases outside the gene matches: 7. CDR3: CASSIGLAGAGETQYF. CDR3 bases: TGTGCCAGTAGTATAGGGCTAGCGGGAGCCGGGGAGACCCAGTACTTC. Variable domain in full (rest from reference TRBV19 and TRBJ2-5): DGGITQSPKYLFRKEGQNVTLSCEQNLNHDAMYWYRQDPGQGLRLIYYSQIVNDFQKGDIAEGYSVSREKKESFPLTVTSAQKNPTAFYLCASSIGLAGAGETQYFGPGTRLLVL.

V usage is TRBV5-1 and J usage is TRBJ2-3, with a tentative D call TRBD2 (6 bases). In germline, CDR1 is SGHRS, CDR2 YFSETQ. V lost 4 bases and J 5 bases, leaving 14 bases between the germline ends. The CDR3 extends over 14 amino acids. The CDR3 loop is CASSPAGAGDTQYF. The CDR3 DNA sequence: TGCGCCAGCAGCCCAGCGGGTGCGGGAGATACGCAGTATTTT.

The rearrangement uses TRBV27 and TRBJ2-7; 7 bases agree with TRBD1. The CDR3 loop spans 14 amino acids. Germline trimming cut 0 bases from V and 5 bases from J; bases unmatched to any gene: 4. CDR1 is MNHEY and CDR2 is SMNVEV in the germline V gene (reference sequence). In nucleotides, the CDR3 is TGTGCCAGCAGTTTATCGTATACAGGGGACGAGCAGTACGTC. Translation gives CASSLSYTGDEQYV.

V gene TRBV10-2 combines with J gene TRBJ1-2; D not resolved. Trimming removed 3 bases from V and 3 bases from J, with 17 bases in between. The germline V gene encodes CDR1 WSHSY and CDR2 SAAADI. The CDR3 consists of 16 residues. Here the CDR3 reads CASSDKARATYYGYTF. In DNA form, the CDR3 reads TGCGCCAGCAGTGACAAGGCGAGGGCAACGTACTATGGCTACACCTTC.

The table lists this clone with a count of one. The rearrangement joins TRBV5-1 to TRBJ1-1; TRBD1 agrees at 7 bases. The length of the CDR3 is 12 residues. V dropped 5 bases and J dropped 11; count of bases not matched to a gene: 9. Germline assignment: CDR1 SGHRS and CDR2 YFSETQ. CDR3 residues: CASSLTGVGAFF. CDR3 bases: TGCGCCAGCAGTCTAACAGGGGTAGGGGCTTTCTTT.

The chain joins TRBV2 to TRBJ2-1; no firm D call. Germline CDR1 and CDR2: SNHLY and FYNNEI. V lost 7 bases and J 5 bases, leaving 9 bases between the germline ends. The CDR3 is 12 amino acids. The CDR3 reads CASNKRDNEQFF. Here the CDR3 DNA reads TGTGCCAGCAACAAACGGGACAATGAGCAGTTCTTC.

V usage is TRBV19 and J usage is TRBJ2-7; D is perhaps TRBD2 (5 bases). Trimming took 7 bases from V and 0 from J, leaving 13 bases between them. This CDR3 spans 14 amino acids. In germline, CDR1 is LNHDA, CDR2 SQIVND (reference sequence). CDR3 amino acids: CASKVTTGSYEQYF. Here the CDR3 DNA reads TGTGCCAGTAAGGTGACTACTGGCTCCTACGAGCAGTACTTC.

The V call is TRBV4-2, the J call TRBJ2-7; 9 bases are shared with TRBD2. V lost 0 bases and J lost 3; bases outside the gene matches: 12. The CDR3 loop spans 18 amino acids. Germline assignment: CDR1 LGHNA and CDR2 YNFKEQ. CDR3 region: CASSQDIGGLAGYYEQYF. As DNA, the CDR3 is TGTGCCAGCAGCCAAGATATAGGGGGTCTAGCGGGGTACTACGAGCAGTACTTC.

V is TRBV7-8 and J is TRBJ2-7, with 9 bases aligning to TRBD1. From germline, CDR1 is SGHVS and CDR2 FQNEAQ. There are 14 residues in the CDR3. J was trimmed by 6 bases and V by 0 bases; bases with no gene match: 3. CDR3: CASSLAGTGFEQYF. The CDR3 DNA is TGTGCCAGCAGCTTAGCCGGGACAGGGTTCGAGCAGTACTTC.

The chain recombines TRBV4-1 with TRBJ1-5, with D uncertain. CDR3 length equals 15 residues. V dropped 3 bases and J dropped 4 bases, with 13 bases sitting between them. Looked up from germline, CDR1 is MGHRA and CDR2 is YSYEKL. DNA for the CDR3: TGCGCCAGCAGCCAGTCCGGGGATCAAAATCAGCCCCAGCATTTT. Protein product: CASSQSGDQNQPQHF.

The chain combines TRBV27 with TRBJ1-2; 7 positions match TRBD1. With V trimmed by 5 bases and J by 4 bases, 7 bases remained unmatched. CDR1 is MNHEY, CDR2 SMNVEV, per germline (reference sequence). This CDR3 has 14 residues. This CDR3 is CASSGPGQSYGYTF. DNA for the CDR3: TGTGCCAGCAGTGGACCGGGACAGAGCTATGGCTACACCTTC.

The rearrangement uses TRBV20-1 and TRBJ2-5; a possible D gene is TRBD2 (6 bases). Germline V gene data show CDR1 as DFQATT and CDR2 as SNEGSKA (reference sequence). The CDR3 is made up of 11 amino acids. Here the CDR3 reads CSAGYQETQYF. The CDR3 region has the DNA TGCAGCGCGGGATACCAAGAGACCCAGTACTTC.